The T cell receptor (beta chain) under discussion was sequenced for a study of CD8+ T cells in alopecia areata. Stated treatment: oral pan-JAK inhibitor, 5-10 mg twice daily. The authors sorted CD4+ and CD8+ T cells from PBMCs. This clone was counted between two and nine times. Following RNA extraction, reverse transcription yielded cDNA that acted as the sequencing template. The method was immunoSEQ multiplex PCR; TCRdb's version includes in-frame clones alone and lacks a portion of them. The table has about 74,000 clones, 29% seen once. Per germline, CDR1 SGHTS and CDR2 YDEGEE. The V and J ends lost 4 bases and 6 bases respectively, with 16 bases between them. The CDR3 has 14 residues.

This specimen consisted of CD8+ T cells sorted from blood, obtained at week 4, from a patient treated with tofacitinib. This chain uses TRBV5-8 with TRBJ2-5, with a possible D match to TRBD1 (7 bases). The source is a human donor with alopecia areata. CDR3 residues: CASSPPRRGQTQYF. CDR3 sequence (DNA): TGTGCCAGCAGCCCCCCGAGGAGGGGGCAGACCCAGTACTTC.